This is a list of T cell receptor beta chains from one sample in a study of shared clonotypes between healthy human individuals. Sequenced by immunoSEQ multiplex PCR; TCRdb stores in-frame clones only, minus some. The sample lists about 1 million clones; about 77% were seen once. Specimen: memory CD4+ T cells sorted from blood. These receptors all come from a man between 18 and 29 years old in good health. CDR3s leave out the opening cysteine and the closing phenylalanine or tryptophan.

V gene: TRBV11-3
CDR3 length: 13
CDR3 protein: ASSLGGAGANVLT

V gene: TRBV18
CDR3 length: 13
CDR3 protein: ASSPITGTLEKLF

V gene: TRBV9
CDR3 length: 12
CDR3 protein: ASSGTSETYEQY

V gene: TRBV6-5
CDR3 length: 12
CDR3 protein: ASSYGGRGGGYT

V gene: TRBV7-8
CDR3 length: 10
CDR3 protein: ASSASRYEQY

V gene: TRBV28
CDR3 length: 10
CDR3 protein: ASSPRSYGYT

V gene: TRBV20-1
CDR3 length: 8
CDR3 protein: SARWDSIY

V gene: TRBV6-1
CDR3 length: 16
CDR3 protein: ASSEPLGTGGMNTEAF

V gene: TRBV6-5
CDR3 length: 12
CDR3 protein: ASSSNDRVHGYT

V gene: TRBV11-2
CDR3 length: 12
CDR3 protein: ASSADRGNTEAF

V gene: TRBV5-1
CDR3 length: 13
CDR3 protein: ASRTGTTNTGELF

V gene: TRBV2
CDR3 length: 14
CDR3 protein: ASSGGLAGRGGELF

V gene: TRBV2
CDR3 length: 13
CDR3 protein: ASEPQGLNTGELF

V gene: TRBV10-1
CDR3 length: 11
CDR3 protein: ASREGVNTEAF

V gene: TRBV7-9
CDR3 length: 10
CDR3 protein: ASGLNRDEQY

V gene: TRBV10-2
CDR3 length: 9
CDR3 protein: ASSEEYEQY

V gene: TRBV11-3
CDR3 length: 11
CDR3 protein: ASSLSLADTQY

V gene: TRBV18
CDR3 length: 13
CDR3 protein: ASSQNRDSVEKLF

V gene: TRBV2
CDR3 length: 11
CDR3 protein: ASTWNRQETQY

V gene: TRBV6-5
CDR3 length: 12
CDR3 protein: ASSTGRSNTEAF

V gene: TRBV5-1
CDR3 length: 14
CDR3 protein: ASSSLPGQGSNEQF

V gene: TRBV28
CDR3 length: 15
CDR3 protein: ASSFPWAVSGNQPQH

V gene: TRBV28
CDR3 length: 11
CDR3 protein: ASSLRRNQPQH

V gene: TRBV5-1
CDR3 length: 13
CDR3 protein: ASSLNGGSVYGYT

V gene: TRBV6-5
CDR3 length: 10
CDR3 protein: ASSKNRGSLH

V gene: TRBV27
CDR3 length: 14
CDR3 protein: ASSPRGLAGGAEQF

V gene: TRBV7-2
CDR3 length: 14
CDR3 protein: ASSLLSLGVGNTIY

V gene: TRBV21-1
CDR3 length: 11
CDR3 protein: ASSRQIHQPQH

V gene: TRBV7-2
CDR3 length: 14
CDR3 protein: ASSTGWTGGQETQY

V gene: TRBV27
CDR3 length: 13
CDR3 protein: ASSLGQGNAYGYT

V gene: TRBV27
CDR3 length: 13
CDR3 protein: ASSKLGTVYNEQF

V gene: TRBV30
CDR3 length: 13
CDR3 protein: AWSGGQGNYDTQY

V gene: TRBV6-6
CDR3 length: 11
CDR3 protein: ASSYRQGYEQY

V gene: TRBV5-1
CDR3 length: 11
CDR3 protein: ASSTTMNTEAF